The T cell receptor beta chain under discussion was sequenced for a study of cytomegalovirus exposure and HLA in healthy donors. As for the study in general: Earlier sequencing of 150 million to 200 million T cells yielded around 120 million unique TCR beta sequences. Study results and caveats: Accounts indicate the classifier identified cytomegalovirus status with strong specificity and sensitivity.

About this clone itself: Its antigen is still unknown.

Researchers ran the PCR with 60 Vbeta and 13 Jbeta primers. How the authors handled the data: Counted up in a later analysis, unique TCR beta chains came to about 80 million, with about 10 million shared. This table comes from immunoSEQ multiplex PCR, and its TCRdb copy is limited to in-frame clones, with some not included. The V and J calls and the clone size are those of that table, but D and trimming were determined from the DNA. The sample carries 100,000 or so clones, approximately 72% recorded once. The origin of this receptor is a young man in good health and CMV-seropositive. Sequenced sample: PBMCs.

The CDR3 is CASSEDRVQPQHF. CDR3 coding DNA: TGTGCCAGCAGCGAGGACAGGGTTCAGCCCCAGCATTTT. The V gene is TRBV7-2, the J gene TRBJ1-5, with 8 bases aligning to TRBD1. Germline CDR1 is SGHTA and CDR2 is FQGNSA. CDR3 length equals 13 residues. With 5 bases clipped from V and 6 bases from J, the junction kept 3 bases outside the gene matches.